This T cell receptor (beta chain) was captured in a study of T cell responses to AZD1222 COVID-19 vaccine. Repertoires were generated with immunoSEQ multiplex PCR, while TCRdb's copy carries only in-frame clones and drops some. The repertoire holds about 120,000 clones, with 92% as singletons. CDR1 is SGDLS, CDR2 YYNGEE, per germline. Germline trimming cut 0 bases from V and 5 bases from J; bases unmatched to any gene: 5. The CDR3 totals 16 residues. The chain couples TRBV9 to TRBJ2-3; the match to TRBD2 covers 11 bases. The receptor was isolated from an adult who received the AZD1222 COVID-19 vaccine. Sequencing used peripheral blood, obtained 28 days after the second AZD1222 dose. The CDR3 DNA reads as TGTGCCAGCAGCGTAGGGCTAGCGGGAGGCGGAGATACGCAGTATTTT. As protein: CASSVGLAGGGDTQYF.